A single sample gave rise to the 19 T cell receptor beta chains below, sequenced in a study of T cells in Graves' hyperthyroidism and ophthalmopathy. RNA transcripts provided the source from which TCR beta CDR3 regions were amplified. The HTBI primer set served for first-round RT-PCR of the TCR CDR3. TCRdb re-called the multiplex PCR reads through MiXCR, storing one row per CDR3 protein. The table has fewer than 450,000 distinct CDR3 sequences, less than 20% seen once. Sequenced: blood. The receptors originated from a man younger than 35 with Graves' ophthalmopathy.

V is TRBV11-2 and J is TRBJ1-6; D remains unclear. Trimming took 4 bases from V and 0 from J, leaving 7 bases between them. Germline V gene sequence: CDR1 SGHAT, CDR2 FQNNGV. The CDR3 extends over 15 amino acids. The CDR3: CASSSSGSYNSPLHF. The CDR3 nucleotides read TGTGCCAGCAGCTCCTCCGGCTCCTATAATTCACCCCTCCACTTT. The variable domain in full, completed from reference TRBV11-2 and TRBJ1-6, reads EAGVAQSPRYKIIEKRQSVAFWCNPISGHATLYWYQQILGQGPKLLIQFQNNGVVDDSQLPKDRFSAERLKGVDSTLKIQPAKLEDSAVYLCASSSSGSYNSPLHFGNGTRLTVT.

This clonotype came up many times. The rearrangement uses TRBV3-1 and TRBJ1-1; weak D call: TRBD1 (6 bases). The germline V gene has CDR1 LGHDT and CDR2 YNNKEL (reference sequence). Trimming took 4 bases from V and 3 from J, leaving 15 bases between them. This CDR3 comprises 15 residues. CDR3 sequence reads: CASSPKTGGHTEAFF. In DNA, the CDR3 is TGTGCCAGCAGCCCCAAAACGGGGGGGCACACTGAAGCTTTCTTT.

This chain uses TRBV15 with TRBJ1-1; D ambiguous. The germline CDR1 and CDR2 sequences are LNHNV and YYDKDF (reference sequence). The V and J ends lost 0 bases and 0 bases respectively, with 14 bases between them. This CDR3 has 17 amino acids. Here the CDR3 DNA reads TGTGCCACCAGCAGAGAAGTGAACTTGGGTATGAACACTGAAGCTTTCTTT. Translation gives CATSREVNLGMNTEAFF.

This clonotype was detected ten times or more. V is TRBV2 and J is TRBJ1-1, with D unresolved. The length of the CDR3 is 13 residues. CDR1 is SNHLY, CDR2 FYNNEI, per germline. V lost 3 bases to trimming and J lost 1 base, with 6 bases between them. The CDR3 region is CASSEAANTEAFF. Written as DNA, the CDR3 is TGTGCCAGCAGTGAGGCGGCGAACACTGAAGCTTTCTTT.

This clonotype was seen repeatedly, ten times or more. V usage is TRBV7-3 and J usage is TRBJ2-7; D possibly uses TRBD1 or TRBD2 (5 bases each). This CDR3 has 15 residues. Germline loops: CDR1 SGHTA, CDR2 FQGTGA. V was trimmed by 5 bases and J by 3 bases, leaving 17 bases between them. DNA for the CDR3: TGTGCCAGCAGCCCTGGTCCGGGGCTATTCTACGAGCAGTACTTC. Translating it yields CASSPGPGLFYEQYF.

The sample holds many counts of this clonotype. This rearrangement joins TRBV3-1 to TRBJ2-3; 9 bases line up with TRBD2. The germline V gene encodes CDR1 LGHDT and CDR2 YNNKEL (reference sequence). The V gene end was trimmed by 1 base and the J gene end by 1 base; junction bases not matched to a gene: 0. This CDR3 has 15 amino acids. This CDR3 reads CASSQGTSGTDTQYF. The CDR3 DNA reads TGTGCCAGCAGCCAAGGGACTAGCGGCACAGATACGCAGTATTTT.

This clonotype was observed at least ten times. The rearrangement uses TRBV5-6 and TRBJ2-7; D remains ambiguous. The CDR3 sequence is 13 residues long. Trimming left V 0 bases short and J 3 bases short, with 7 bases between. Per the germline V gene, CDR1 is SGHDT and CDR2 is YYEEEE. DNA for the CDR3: TGTGCCAGCAGCTTGGGGGCAGTCTACGAGCAGTACTTC. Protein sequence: CASSLGAVYEQYF. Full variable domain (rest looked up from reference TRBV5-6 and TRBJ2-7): DAGVTQSPTHLIKTRGQQVTLRCSPKSGHDTVSWYQQALGQGPQFIFQYYEEEERQRGNFPDRFSGHQFPNYSSELNVNALLLGDSALYLCASSLGAVYEQYFGPGTRLTVT.

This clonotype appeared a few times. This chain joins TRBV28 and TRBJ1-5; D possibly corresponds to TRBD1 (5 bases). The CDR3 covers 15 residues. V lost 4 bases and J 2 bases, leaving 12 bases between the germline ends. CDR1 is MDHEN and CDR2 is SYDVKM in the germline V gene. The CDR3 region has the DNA TGTGCCAGCAGTTATCGGAGGGACGGCAATCAGCCCCAGCATTTT. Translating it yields CASSYRRDGNQPQHF.

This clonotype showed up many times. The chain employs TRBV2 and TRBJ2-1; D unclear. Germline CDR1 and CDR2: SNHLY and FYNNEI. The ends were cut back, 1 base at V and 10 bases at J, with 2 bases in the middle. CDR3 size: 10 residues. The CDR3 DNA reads TGTGCCAGCAGTGAAGGCGAGCAGTTCTTC. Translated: CASSEGEQFF.

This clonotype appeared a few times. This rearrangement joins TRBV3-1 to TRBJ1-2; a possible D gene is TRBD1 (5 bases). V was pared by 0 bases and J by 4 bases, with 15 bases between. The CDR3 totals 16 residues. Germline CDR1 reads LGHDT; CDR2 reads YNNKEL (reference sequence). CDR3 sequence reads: CASSQEGIGGGYGYTF. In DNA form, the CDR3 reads TGTGCCAGCAGCCAAGAGGGCATCGGCGGGGGCTATGGCTACACCTTC.

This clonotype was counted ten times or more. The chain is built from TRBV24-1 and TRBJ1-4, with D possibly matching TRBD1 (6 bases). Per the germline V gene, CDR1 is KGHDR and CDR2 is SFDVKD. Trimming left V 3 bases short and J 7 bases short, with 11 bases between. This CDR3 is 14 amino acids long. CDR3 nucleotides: TGTGCCACCAGTGATCCGCGCAGGGGTGAAAAACTGTTTTTT. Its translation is CATSDPRRGEKLFF.

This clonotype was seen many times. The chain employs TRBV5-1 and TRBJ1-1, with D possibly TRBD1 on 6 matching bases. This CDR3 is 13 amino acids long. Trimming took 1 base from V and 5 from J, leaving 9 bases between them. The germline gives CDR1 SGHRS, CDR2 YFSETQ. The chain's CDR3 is CASSLTGRTEAFF. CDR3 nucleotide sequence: TGCGCCAGCAGCTTGACAGGGCGGACTGAAGCTTTCTTT. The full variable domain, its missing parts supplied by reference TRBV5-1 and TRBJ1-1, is KAGVTQTPRYLIKTRGQQVTLSCSPISGHRSVSWYQQTPGQGLQFLFEYFSETQRNKGNFPGRFSGRQFSNSRSEMNVSTLELGDSALYLCASSLTGRTEAFFGQGTRLTVV.

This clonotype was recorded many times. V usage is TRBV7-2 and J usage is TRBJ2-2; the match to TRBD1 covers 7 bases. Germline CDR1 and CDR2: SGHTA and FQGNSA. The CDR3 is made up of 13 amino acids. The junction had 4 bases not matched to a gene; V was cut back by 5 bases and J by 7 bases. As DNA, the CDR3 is TGTGCCAGCAGCATACAGGGGAGCGGGGAGCTGTTTTTT. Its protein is CASSIQGSGELFF. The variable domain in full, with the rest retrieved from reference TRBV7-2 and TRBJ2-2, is GAGVSQSPSNKVTEKGKDVELRCDPISGHTALYWYRQSLGQGLEFLIYFQGNSAPDKSGLPSDRFSAERTGGSVSTLTIQRTQQEDSAVYLCASSIQGSGELFFGEGSRLTVL.

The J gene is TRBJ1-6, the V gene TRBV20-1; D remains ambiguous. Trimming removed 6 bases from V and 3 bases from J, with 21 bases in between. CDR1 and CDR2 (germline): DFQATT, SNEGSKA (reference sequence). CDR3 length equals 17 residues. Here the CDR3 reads CSAPRSAGPRYNSPLHF. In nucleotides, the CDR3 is TGCAGTGCCCCCCGTAGTGCAGGTCCCCGCTATAATTCACCCCTCCACTTT.

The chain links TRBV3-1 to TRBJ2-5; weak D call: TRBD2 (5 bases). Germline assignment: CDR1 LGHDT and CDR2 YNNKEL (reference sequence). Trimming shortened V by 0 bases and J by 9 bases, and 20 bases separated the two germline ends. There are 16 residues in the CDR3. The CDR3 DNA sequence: TGTGCCAGCAGCCAAGACGGTTTACTAGGCCCTCGGGCCCAGTACTTC. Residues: CASSQDGLLGPRAQYF.

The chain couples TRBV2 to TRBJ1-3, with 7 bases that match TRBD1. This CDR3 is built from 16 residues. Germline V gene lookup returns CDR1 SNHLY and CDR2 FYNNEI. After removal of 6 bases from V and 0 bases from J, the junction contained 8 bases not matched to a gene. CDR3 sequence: CASSPWSGGSGNTIYF. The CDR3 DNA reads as TGTGCCAGCAGCCCTTGGTCAGGGGGCTCTGGAAACACCATATATTTT.

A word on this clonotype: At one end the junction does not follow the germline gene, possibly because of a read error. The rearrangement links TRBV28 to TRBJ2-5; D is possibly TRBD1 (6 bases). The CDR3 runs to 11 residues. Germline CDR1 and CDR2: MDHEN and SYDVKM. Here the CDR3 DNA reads TGTGCCAGCAATTTACAGGGAACCCAGTACTTC. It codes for CASNLQGTQYF.

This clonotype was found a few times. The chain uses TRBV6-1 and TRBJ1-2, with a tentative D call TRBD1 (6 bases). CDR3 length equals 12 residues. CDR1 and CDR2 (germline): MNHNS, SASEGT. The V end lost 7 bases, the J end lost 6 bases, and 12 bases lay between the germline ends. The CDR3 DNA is TGTGCCAGCACCGCAAACAGGGATGGCTACACCTTC. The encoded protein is CASTANRDGYTF.

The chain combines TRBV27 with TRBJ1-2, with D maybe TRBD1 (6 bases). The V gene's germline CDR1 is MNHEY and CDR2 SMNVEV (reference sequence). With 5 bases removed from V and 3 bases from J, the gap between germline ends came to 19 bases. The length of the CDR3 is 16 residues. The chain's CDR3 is CASSPGGGVYYYGYTF. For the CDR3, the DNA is TGTGCCAGCAGTCCTGGAGGGGGGGTGTACTACTATGGCTACACCTTC.